The 16 T cell receptor beta chains in this list originate from one sample, sequenced in a study of cytomegalovirus exposure and HLA in healthy donors. 60 Vbeta and 13 Jbeta primers were used in PCR. TCRdb keeps only in-frame clones here, not all; method: immunoSEQ multiplex PCR. The sample consists of approximately 54,000 clones, 82% of them appearing once. The source material was PBMCs. These receptors were obtained from a woman aged 18-30 years in good health and CMV-seronegative.

By proportion, this clone is medium-sized. V gene TRBV29-1 combines with J gene TRBJ1-1; D unresolved. Germline CDR1 reads SQVTM; CDR2 reads ANQGSEA. Between the trimmed V and J ends, which lost 3 bases and 0 bases, there was a span of 11 bases. The CDR3 is 14 amino acids. CDR3 nucleotide sequence: TGCAGCGTTGATCGGGGTCAGATGAACACTGAAGCTTTCTTT. Amino acids: CSVDRGQMNTEAFF.

This clone was picked up a small number of times. The gene calls are TRBV5-1 and TRBJ2-1; 10 bases match TRBD2. CDR3 length: 16 amino acids. Per the germline V gene, CDR1 is SGHRS and CDR2 is YFSETQ. J lost 9 bases, V lost 1 base, and 10 bases had no gene match. This CDR3 reads CASSLLMASGSSEQFF. The CDR3 DNA sequence: TGCGCCAGCAGCTTGCTCATGGCTAGCGGGAGTAGTGAGCAGTTCTTC.

This chain uses TRBV19 with TRBJ2-7; 7 nucleotides agree with TRBD2. V was pared by 5 bases and J by 1 base, with 11 bases of the junction left unmatched. This CDR3 region has 16 residues. Germline V lookup: CDR1 LNHDA, CDR2 SQIVND (reference sequence). CDR3 DNA sequence: TGTGCCAGTAGTGTGAGCGGGGTAGCGGGTTCCTACGAGCAGTACTTC. Its protein product is CASSVSGVAGSYEQYF. The variable domain in full, with the rest retrieved from reference TRBV19 and TRBJ2-7, is DGGITQSPKYLFRKEGQNVTLSCEQNLNHDAMYWYRQDPGQGLRLIYYSQIVNDFQKGDIAEGYSVSREKKESFPLTVTSAQKNPTAFYLCASSVSGVAGSYEQYFGPGTRLTVT.

This chain connects TRBV16 to TRBJ1-1, with TRBD1 as a possible D gene (6 bases). The CDR3 contains 15 residues. Germline loops: CDR1 KGHSY, CDR2 FQNENV. V lost 3 bases, J lost 7 bases, and 18 bases lay in between. The CDR3 DNA reads TGTGCCAGCAGCCAGACCTCGGGGGGCTTTAGTGAAGCTTTCTTT. Its translation is CASSQTSGGFSEAFF.

V is TRBV4-1 and J is TRBJ2-7, with 12 nucleotides matching TRBD2. V shed 1 base, J shed 0 bases, and the junction held 7 bases outside the gene matches. The CDR3 has 18 residues. Per germline, CDR1 MGHRA and CDR2 YSYEKL. Here the CDR3 DNA reads TGCGCCAGCAGCCAAGTACTAGCGGGAGGCAGGAGCTCCTACGAGCAGTACTTC. This sequence encodes CASSQVLAGGRSSYEQYF.

In its sample, this clone is medium-sized. The chain recombines TRBV7-6 with TRBJ2-7, with D unclear. The CDR3 runs to 11 residues. Germline lookup yields CDR1 SGHVS and CDR2 FNYEAQ. Trimming removed 4 bases from V and 7 bases from J, with 8 bases in between. The CDR3 region has the DNA TGTGCCAGCAGCTCAGGTGGTGAGCAGTACTTC. Translated: CASSSGGEQYF.

Comments on this clone: Other DNA sequences within the sample encode an identical CDR3. V and J are TRBV7-3 and TRBJ2-7; TRBD2 matches at 7 bases. The CDR3 has 13 residues. The J segment lost 2 bases and the V segment lost 3 bases, leaving 1 base of the junction unmatched. Per the germline V gene, CDR1 is SGHTA and CDR2 is FQGTGA. The CDR3 loop reads CASSLGGTYEQYF. The CDR3 DNA follows: TGTGCCAGCAGCTTGGGAGGGACCTACGAGCAGTACTTC.

This chain connects TRBV28 to TRBJ1-2; 7 nucleotides align to TRBD1. V was pared by 3 bases and J by 2 bases, with 3 bases of the junction left unmatched. The CDR3 runs 14 residues. Germline assignment: CDR1 MDHEN and CDR2 SYDVKM. The CDR3 here is CASSFGTENYGYTF. DNA of the CDR3: TGTGCCAGCAGTTTCGGGACAGAGAACTATGGCTACACCTTC.

The chain carries TRBV30 and TRBJ1-1; the match to TRBD1 covers 7 bases. The CDR3 is 16 amino acids. V lost 0 bases, J lost 1 base, and 8 bases stayed unmatched. Germline V gene data show CDR1 as GTSNPN and CDR2 as SVGIG (reference sequence). CDR3 nucleotide sequence: TGTGCCTGGAGTGTTTGGGGGACAGATCGGAACACTGAAGCTTTCTTT. Amino acids: CAWSVWGTDRNTEAFF.

The DNA for the CDR3 is TGTGCCAGCAGCGGGGGCGACAGGGACTATGGCTACACCTTC. Residues: CASSGGDRDYGYTF. The chain has TRBV11-2 and TRBJ1-2, with TRBD1 matching 7 bases. In germline, CDR1 is SGHAT, CDR2 FQNNGV. The CDR3 extends over 14 amino acids. V shed 5 bases, J shed 3 bases, and the junction held 6 bases outside the gene matches.

J is TRBJ1-3 and V is TRBV28, with a weak D call TRBD1 (6 bases). CDR3 length: 16 residues. Trimming removed 6 bases from V and 7 bases from J, with 22 bases in between. Per germline, CDR1 MDHEN and CDR2 SYDVKM. The CDR3 sequence is CASRQRGGTGGNTIYF. CDR3 DNA sequence: TGTGCCAGCAGACAACGAGGGGGTACGGGCGGGAACACCATATATTTT.

This clone appeared once. CDR3 region: CAWSSGRSGANVLTF. CDR3 in DNA: TGTGCCTGGAGTTCCGGGAGGTCTGGGGCCAACGTCCTGACTTTC. J is TRBJ2-6 and V is TRBV30; 7 nucleotides agree with TRBD2. CDR3 length: 15 amino acids. The J segment lost 1 base and the V segment lost 2 bases, leaving 2 bases of the junction unmatched. Germline V gene data show CDR1 as GTSNPN and CDR2 as SVGIG (reference sequence).

V gene TRBV6-4 combines with J gene TRBJ2-1, with 9 bases that match TRBD1. This CDR3 spans 16 amino acids. V shed 0 bases, J shed 0 bases, and the junction held 0 bases outside the gene matches. Germline CDR1 MRHNA, CDR2 SNTAGT. CDR3 sequence reads: CASSDSGQGSYNEQFF. In DNA, the CDR3 is TGTGCCAGCAGTGACTCGGGACAGGGCTCCTACAATGAGCAGTTCTTC.

The genes are TRBV4-2 and TRBJ2-7; unclear D gene. CDR3 length: 14 amino acids. Germline CDR1 is LGHNA and CDR2 is YNFKEQ. With 0 bases removed from V and 1 base from J, the gap between germline ends came to 7 bases. The CDR3 DNA sequence: TGTGCCAGCAGCCAAGATTTAACTTCCTACGAGCAGTACTTC. It codes for CASSQDLTSYEQYF.

The chain joins TRBV9 to TRBJ2-1, with 8 bases lining up with TRBD2. CDR3 length: 17 amino acids. V was clipped by 0 bases and J by 3 bases; unmatched bases: 8. Germline loops: CDR1 SGDLS, CDR2 YYNGEE. CDR3 sequence reads: CASSVDSSGANYNEQFF. CDR3 bases: TGTGCCAGCAGCGTAGATAGTAGCGGGGCCAACTACAATGAGCAGTTCTTC.

The CDR3 reads CAWTPQVFNEQYF. The DNA of the CDR3 is TGTGCCTGGACCCCCCAGGTTTTTAACGAGCAGTACTTC. The J gene is TRBJ2-7, the V gene TRBV30; the D is unclear. The CDR3 is made up of 13 amino acids. The germline V gene encodes CDR1 GTSNPN and CDR2 SVGIG (reference sequence). The germline V and J ends were trimmed by 4 bases and 5 bases, with 15 bases remaining between them.